Listed below are T cell receptor beta chains from one sample, sequenced in a study of early T cells in non-severe SARS-CoV-2 infection. TCRdb redid the calling of the 5' RACE reads with MiXCR, one entry per CDR3 protein. The sample consists of under 30,000 distinct CDR3 sequences, 4.5% to 5% of them appearing once. The sample consisted of whole blood. These TCRs come from an adult who was a healthcare worker with PCR-confirmed SARS-CoV-2 infection or an uninfected control (not recorded which). Each CDR3 is given with its conserved first and last residue. D genes are given only for firm matches.

d_gene	v_gene	CDR3aa
-	TRBV19	CASSIDWDGELFF
-	TRBV30	CAWSVLDREYEQYF
-	TRBV19	CASSLRLREGYTF
-	TRBV5-1	CASSLPTESSGNTIYF
-	TRBV5-4	CASSLGTLNLEQYF
-	TRBV15	CANFRGRPQHF
TRBD2	TRBV7-3	CASSTGAGGPSDTQYF
-	TRBV6-6	CASKSDMNTEAFF
TRBD2	TRBV24-1	CATSVGLADPFYNEQFF
TRBD1	TRBV5-1	CASSLGDSLGETQYF
-	TRBV12-3/TRBV12-4	CASRARDTQYF
-	TRBV6-1	CASSPRGVPTTDTQYF
TRBD2	TRBV11-2	CASSLVAGGRYEQYF
TRBD1	TRBV5-5	CASRTGGDYEQYF
TRBD1	TRBV18	CASSPLQTGNNSPLHF
-	TRBV30	CAWSVGGNTEAFF
TRBD2	TRBV5-1	CASSFKLADKTDTQYF
-	TRBV7-2	CASSLEGTLNTGELFF
-	TRBV5-6	CASSYNSGNTIYF
-	TRBV19	CASSTLSRGMGEQFF
TRBD1	TRBV6-5	CASSNDRGHYEQYF
TRBD2	TRBV6-2/TRBV6-3	CASSQDTFSGGRGTDTQYF
-	TRBV30	CAWSRTGELFF
-	TRBV11-2	CASSLDHLGRYEQYF